This TCR beta chain came from a study of T cell responses to AZD1222 COVID-19 vaccine. Clones were read by immunoSEQ multiplex PCR, and TCRdb kept only the in-frame ones, dropping some. The table lists more than 140,000 clones, more than 85% of them singletons. With respect to this clone: The antigen is not known.

Study conclusions and caveats: Mapped onto spike, vaccine-associated CD4 TCRs spanned it and were dominant at 160-218 and 743-854. Nearly half of spike-specific TCRs reportedly target variant regions that are unmutated in the B.1.351 and B.1.1.7 variants.

V lost 1 base and J lost 1, with 8 bases in between. The CDR3 runs to 14 residues. The germline gives CDR1 SGHKS, CDR2 YYEKEE (reference sequence). The material sequenced was peripheral blood, taken on day 0 of MenACWY control vaccination. The genes are TRBV5-5 and TRBJ1-1; TRBD1 is a possible D gene (5 bases). The sequence came from an adult in good health. The CDR3 loop reads CASSLRTTNTEAFF. DNA for the CDR3: TGTGCCAGCAGCTTGAGGACAACGAACACTGAAGCTTTCTTT.